This T cell receptor (beta chain) was retrieved from a study of T cells of healthy individuals. Germline CDR1 is SGHTA and CDR2 is FQGTGA. V was trimmed by 6 bases and J by 1 base, leaving 15 bases between them. The CDR3 is made up of 15 amino acids. This clonotype has just a few counts. TCRdb re-analysed the 5' RACE reads in MiXCR, keeping a single row per CDR3 protein. The sample consists of tens of thousands of distinct CDR3 sequences, approximately 4.8% of them appearing once. This receptor was identified in a female donor in good health. This sequence joins TRBV7-3 and TRBJ1-1; D is perhaps TRBD1 (6 bases). The CDR3 nucleotides read TGTGCCAGCAGAATGGCAGGGGCGGGGAACACTGAAGCTTTCTTT. As protein: CASRMAGAGNTEAFF.